This T cell receptor beta chain was observed in a study of CD8+ T cells in alopecia areata. The CDR3 is 13 amino acids. The V segment lost 6 bases and the J segment 4 bases; nucleotides outside the gene matches: 3. Germline values: CDR1 SQVTM, CDR2 ANQGSEA. RNA, once extracted, was reverse transcribed into cDNA for use as the sequencing template. Measured with immunoSEQ multiplex PCR; TCRdb has only the in-frame clones, and not every one. The sample yields about 97,000 clones, about 40% seen once. Collected material from alopecia areata patients comprised lesional scalp punch biopsies and peripheral blood.

The V gene is TRBV29-1, the J gene TRBJ1-3; 10 bases line up with TRBD1. The source material was CD4+ T cells sorted from blood. This clonotype was sampled from a human donor with alopecia areata. The CDR3 here is CSVGQGIGNTIYF. As DNA, the CDR3 is TGCAGCGTGGGACAGGGGATCGGAAACACCATATATTTT.